The clone carrying this TCR beta chain was observed many times. Attached unique molecular identifiers marked individual cDNA molecules. In TCRdb, the 5' RACE reads were re-called with MiXCR into one record per CDR3 protein. The data hold tens of thousands of distinct CDR3 sequences, with around 6.5% observed a single time. This sample was included in a study of early T cells in non-severe SARS-CoV-2 infection. Study background: From unsorted whole blood, bulk RNA was sequenced, and the chains remained unpaired.

The origin of this receptor is an adult who was a healthcare worker with PCR-confirmed SARS-CoV-2 infection or an uninfected control (not recorded which). Sequencing was performed on whole blood.

As DNA, the CDR3 is TGTGCCACCGAATCCGGATATGGCTACACCTTC. Encoded protein: CATESGYGYTF. The chain links TRBV28 to TRBJ1-2; D call uncertain. CDR3 length equals 11 residues. Germline V lookup: CDR1 MDHEN, CDR2 SYDVKM. Trimming removed 10 bases at V and 5 bases at J, with 11 bases between.